The clone carrying this T cell receptor beta chain was found many times. Antigen specificity is unknown. The time point is: newly diagnosed GD, antithyroid drugs for less than 3 months. From RNA extracted from PBMCs, the TCR library was made. This sample is drawn from a study of regulatory T cells in long-lasting Graves disease. Findings and caveats of the study: Lower TCR diversity characterized persistent Graves' patients relative to newly diagnosed patients.

Libraries of TCR beta came from iRepertoire HTBI primers plus Arm-PCR of CDR3 regions. TCRdb re-called the multiplex PCR reads through MiXCR, storing one row per CDR3 protein. The sample carries hundreds of thousands of distinct CDR3 sequences, roughly 15% recorded once. The junction had 5 bases not matched to a gene; V was cut back by 2 bases and J by 4 bases. Germline lookup yields CDR1 DFQATT and CDR2 SNEGSKA (reference sequence). This CDR3 has 15 residues. Another study also made use of these data, one on T cells in Graves' hyperthyroidism and ophthalmopathy.

Sequencing was performed on peripheral blood mononuclear cells (PBMCs), taken at new diagnosis, from a patient treated with antithyroid drugs. The chain joins TRBV20-1 to TRBJ1-1, with 12 bases fitting TRBD1. This clonotype was obtained from a woman in her twenties or thirties with Graves disease. The CDR3 here is CSARSGTGGRTEAFF. The CDR3, as DNA: TGCAGTGCTAGATCCGGGACAGGGGGCCGCACTGAAGCTTTCTTT.